A single sample is the source of the 17 T cell receptor beta chains below, sequenced in a study of OX40 agonist ivuxolimab in advanced cancers. The assay was immunoSEQ multiplex PCR, and TCRdb's table has in-frame clones only and misses some. This table holds around 56,000 clones, approximately 80% found once. The sample was CD4+ or CD8+ T cells sorted from blood, taken in a trial of the OX40 agonist ivuxolimab. These receptors all stem from an adult with an advanced solid tumor such as melanoma, head and neck, liver or kidney cancer.

This chain links TRBV10-3 with TRBJ2-1; D is tentatively TRBD1 or TRBD2 (5 bases each). Trimming removed 10 bases from V and 7 bases from J, with 11 bases in between. CDR3 size: 11 residues. CDR1 and CDR2 (germline): ENHRY, SYGVKD. Here the CDR3 DNA reads TGTGCCACCGGGACGGCGAATGAGCAGTTCTTC. Its translation: CATGTANEQFF.

This clone was picked up one time. V and J are TRBV9 and TRBJ1-3; 8 nucleotides match TRBD1. The CDR3 runs to 18 residues. The J segment lost 0 bases and the V segment lost 0 bases, leaving 8 bases of the junction unmatched. Per the germline V gene, CDR1 is SGDLS and CDR2 is YYNGEE. DNA of the CDR3: TGTGCCAGCAGCGTAGGTCAGGGGGCAGCGATCTCTGGAAACACCATATATTTT. Protein product: CASSVGQGAAISGNTIYF.

This sequence joins TRBV6-1 and TRBJ1-5; D might be TRBD1 (5 bases). Trimming cost V 0 bases and J 3 bases, with 21 bases left between them. The CDR3 runs 19 residues. Germline values: CDR1 MNHNS, CDR2 SASEGT. The CDR3 reads CASSEAGGGLPRANQPQHF. The CDR3 DNA sequence: TGTGCCAGCAGTGAAGCGGGGGGGGGACTCCCGAGGGCCAATCAGCCCCAGCATTTT.

V is TRBV6-5 and J is TRBJ2-3; 10 bases map to TRBD2. CDR1 is MNHEY and CDR2 is SVGAGI in the germline V gene. The CDR3 runs to 15 residues. V shed 7 bases, J shed 2 bases, and the junction held 6 bases outside the gene matches. The CDR3 nucleotides read TGTGCCAGCACCAGCGGGAGGGCCCCCACAGATACGCAGTATTTT. Translated, it gives CASTSGRAPTDTQYF.

The gene calls are TRBV5-1 and TRBJ1-4, with a weak D call TRBD1 (5 bases). Trimming took 5 bases from V and 8 from J, leaving 22 bases between them. CDR3 length: 16 amino acids. The germline V gene has CDR1 SGHRS and CDR2 YFSETQ. Written as DNA, the CDR3 is TGCGCCAGCAGAGGGGCTGGGGCAGCGAGGGTAGAAAAACTGTTTTTT. This gives the protein CASRGAGAARVEKLFF.

The V call is TRBV10-3, the J call TRBJ1-1, with no clear D. There are 13 residues in the CDR3. Trimming removed 10 bases from V and 0 bases from J, with 12 bases in between. In germline, CDR1 is ENHRY, CDR2 SYGVKD. The CDR3, as DNA: TGTGCCACCGAGTTACAGTTGAACACTGAAGCTTTCTTT. Translation: CATELQLNTEAFF.

The gene calls are TRBV7-2 and TRBJ2-6; possibly TRBD1 or TRBD2 for D (5 bases each). Trimming took off 1 base at V and 13 bases at J, with 11 bases between the two ends. This CDR3 has 13 residues. CDR1 is SGHTA, CDR2 FQGNSA, per germline. The CDR3 is CASSLVGEQVLTF. In DNA form, the CDR3 reads TGTGCCAGCAGCTTAGTAGGGGAGCAGGTCCTGACTTTC. The full variable domain, rest sourced from reference TRBV7-2 and TRBJ2-6, is GAGVSQSPSNKVTEKGKDVELRCDPISGHTALYWYRQSLGQGLEFLIYFQGNSAPDKSGLPSDRFSAERTGGSVSTLTIQRTQQEDSAVYLCASSLVGEQVLTFGAGSRLTVL.

This rearrangement joins TRBV11-3 to TRBJ2-5; the match to TRBD2 covers 9 bases. After removal of 5 bases from V and 4 bases from J, the junction contained 11 bases not matched to a gene. This CDR3 contains 16 residues. Germline V gene data show CDR1 as SGHNT and CDR2 as YENEEA. The CDR3 protein is CASSPGGLAGRETQYF. CDR3 in DNA: TGTGCCAGCAGCCCCGGAGGGCTAGCGGGGAGAGAGACCCAGTACTTC.

The chain has TRBV6-6 and TRBJ1-1, with D perhaps matching TRBD1 (5 bases). Trimming left V 11 bases short and J 0 bases short, with 13 bases between. This CDR3 spans 13 amino acids. CDR1 is MNHNY and CDR2 is SVGAGI in the germline V gene (reference sequence). CDR3 DNA: TGTGCCCACGACAGAGGAATGAACACTGAAGCTTTCTTT. This encodes CAHDRGMNTEAFF.

The gene calls are TRBV5-4 and TRBJ1-6; D may be TRBD1 (5 bases). Germline CDR1 is SGHNT and CDR2 is YYREEE (reference sequence). Trimming pared 4 bases from V and 5 bases from J, leaving 16 bases between. This CDR3 spans 16 amino acids. Here the CDR3 reads CASSGLGGSNNSPLHF. CDR3 nucleotide sequence: TGTGCCAGCAGCGGCCTCGGGGGAAGTAATAATTCACCCCTCCACTTT.

The chain carries TRBV7-2 and TRBJ2-2; D may correspond to TRBD1 or TRBD2 (6 bases each). Germline lookup yields CDR1 SGHTA and CDR2 FQGNSA. This CDR3 spans 17 amino acids. The V gene lost 3 bases and the J gene lost 5 bases, with 19 bases spanning the gap. The CDR3 protein is CASSFLGGADGTGELFF. The CDR3 DNA follows: TGTGCCAGCAGCTTTCTGGGGGGCGCAGACGGAACCGGGGAGCTGTTTTTT.

This chain uses TRBV7-3 with TRBJ2-1; 7 positions agree with TRBD2. Germline values: CDR1 SGHTA, CDR2 FQGTGA. The CDR3 consists of 14 residues. The V and J ends lost 2 bases and 6 bases, in that order; junction bases with no gene match: 4. The CDR3 nucleotides read TGTGCCAGCAGCTTACCCACTAGCGCCAATGAGCAGTTCTTC. Residues: CASSLPTSANEQFF.

The chain couples TRBV18 to TRBJ2-1; TRBD1 agrees at 7 bases. The germline V gene has CDR1 KGHSH and CDR2 LQKENI. The CDR3 totals 14 residues. J lost 2 bases, V lost 3 bases, and 1 base had no gene match. CDR3 loop: CASSPDRTYNEQFF. In DNA form, the CDR3 reads TGTGCCAGCTCACCGGACAGGACCTACAATGAGCAGTTCTTC.

The gene calls are TRBV5-1 and TRBJ1-2, with unresolved D. Germline CDR1 SGHRS, CDR2 YFSETQ. The CDR3 consists of 15 residues. Trimming took 4 bases from V and 4 from J, leaving 17 bases between them. CDR3 residues: CASSPDGAAGYGYTF. In DNA, the CDR3 is TGCGCCAGCAGCCCGGACGGCGCCGCGGGCTATGGCTACACCTTC.

This chain links TRBV16 with TRBJ1-6; possibly TRBD1 for D (6 bases). In germline, CDR1 is KGHSY, CDR2 FQNENV. Between the trimmed V and J ends, which lost 6 bases and 8 bases, there was a span of 14 bases. The CDR3 has 14 amino acids. The CDR3 reads CASSVDRFYSPLHF. As DNA, the CDR3 is TGTGCCAGCAGTGTTGACAGGTTCTATTCACCCCTCCACTTT.

The V call is TRBV6-5, the J call TRBJ2-7; the D gene is possibly TRBD2 (5 bases). V shed 2 bases and J shed 12 bases, with 11 bases lying between them. CDR3 length: 11 amino acids. Germline-derived CDR1 and CDR2 are MNHEY and SVGAGI. CDR3 in DNA: TGTGCCAGCAGTTACGGGAGAGACCTGTACTTC. Residues: CASSYGRDLYF.

This chain joins TRBV18 and TRBJ1-1; 7 positions agree with TRBD1. Germline CDR1 reads KGHSH; CDR2 reads LQKENI. This CDR3 region has 14 residues. V dropped 3 bases and J dropped 5; count of bases not matched to a gene: 6. DNA for the CDR3: TGTGCCAGCTCACCCCAGGGACAGAGGACTGAAGCTTTCTTT. Protein product: CASSPQGQRTEAFF.